The 18 T cell receptor beta chains given below trace back to one sample, sequenced in a study of graft-versus-host responses after intestinal transplantation. Sequencing used immunoSEQ multiplex PCR; TCRdb keeps in-frame clones, though not all of them. The table has fewer than 120,000 clones, just under 95% seen once. No cognate antigen is known for these TCRs. This material consisted of unstimulated CD8+ T cells sorted from spleen or lymph node cells, taken before intestinal transplant. The receptors here all came from a human donor who received an intestinal transplant.

This CDR3 reads CAWSPQGAGQPQHF. CDR3 coding DNA: TGTGCCTGGAGCCCACAGGGGGCGGGTCAGCCCCAGCATTTT. J is TRBJ1-5 and V is TRBV30, with 9 positions matching TRBD1. The CDR3 runs 14 residues. The J segment lost 6 bases and the V segment lost 3 bases, leaving 6 bases of the junction unmatched. CDR1 is GTSNPN, CDR2 SVGIG, per germline (reference sequence).

The V and J genes are TRBV6-6 and TRBJ2-5; D may be TRBD1 (5 bases). V lost 6 bases, J lost 5 bases, and 10 bases lay in between. This CDR3 spans 12 amino acids. Germline V gene sequence: CDR1 MNHNY, CDR2 SVGAGI (reference sequence). CDR3 DNA: TGTGCCAGCAGCCAGGGAATGGAGACCCAGTACTTC. This translates into CASSQGMETQYF.

The genes are TRBV10-1 and TRBJ1-1, with D tentatively TRBD1 (5 bases). Germline CDR1 WNHNN, CDR2 SYGVQD (reference sequence). V was clipped by 0 bases and J by 10 bases, with 9 bases between them. CDR3 length equals 12 residues. Here the CDR3 reads CASSESGPGAFF. In DNA, the CDR3 is TGCGCCAGCAGTGAGTCGGGGCCCGGAGCTTTCTTT.

V and J are TRBV9 and TRBJ2-1; D gene unclear. This CDR3 region has 11 residues. Between the trimmed V and J ends, which lost 4 bases and 5 bases, there was a span of 4 bases. Germline values: CDR1 SGDLS, CDR2 YYNGEE. For the CDR3, the DNA is TGTGCCAGCAGCATGAACAATGAGCAGTTCTTC. This encodes CASSMNNEQFF.

V is TRBV27 and J is TRBJ1-2; D gene uncertain. This CDR3 has 14 amino acids. The V end lost 0 bases, the J end lost 0 bases, and 5 bases lay between the germline ends. Per germline, CDR1 MNHEY and CDR2 SMNVEV (reference sequence). The CDR3 reads CASSLSSANYGYTF. CDR3 nucleotide sequence: TGTGCCAGCAGTTTATCATCTGCTAACTATGGCTACACCTTC.

The chain uses TRBV29-1 and TRBJ2-5; TRBD1 might be the D (6 bases). Trimming cost V 4 bases and J 5 bases, with 11 bases left between them. In germline, CDR1 is SQVTM, CDR2 ANQGSEA. This CDR3 is 12 amino acids long. CDR3 bases: TGCAGCGTTGGGGGGCCGATGGAGACCCAGTACTTC. This gives the protein CSVGGPMETQYF.

This sequence joins TRBV19 and TRBJ2-1, with a possible D match to TRBD1 (5 bases). Germline V gene data show CDR1 as LNHDA and CDR2 as SQIVND (reference sequence). This CDR3 contains 12 residues. The germline V and J ends were trimmed by 6 bases and 6 bases, with 9 bases remaining between them. The CDR3 DNA follows: TGTGCCAGTAGCCAGGGCCCCAATGAGCAGTTCTTC. Its protein product is CASSQGPNEQFF.

The chain combines TRBV4-1 with TRBJ2-1, with TRBD2 identical over 10 bases. The CDR3 spans 16 residues. With V trimmed by 4 bases and J by 5 bases, 8 bases remained unmatched. The germline V gene has CDR1 MGHRA and CDR2 YSYEKL. CDR3 DNA sequence: TGCGCCAGCAGCCCCCGCGAACTAGCGGGAAACAATGAGCAGTTCTTC. Protein sequence: CASSPRELAGNNEQFF.

V gene TRBV27 combines with J gene TRBJ1-3; unclear D gene. Germline CDR1 reads MNHEY; CDR2 reads SMNVEV (reference sequence). Trimming took 3 bases from V and 7 from J, leaving 10 bases between them. This CDR3 contains 13 residues. The CDR3 loop reads CASSLGGSNTIYF. The CDR3 nucleotides read TGTGCCAGCAGTTTGGGAGGGAGTAACACCATATATTTT.

Here the CDR3 DNA reads TGCGCCAGCAGTGACTCGAACACCGGGGAGCTGTTTTTT. It encodes CASSDSNTGELFF. This chain uses TRBV10-1 with TRBJ2-2; D remains unclear. V lost 3 bases to trimming and J lost 0 bases, with 2 bases between them. Germline V CDR1 and CDR2: WNHNN, SYGVQD (reference sequence). The CDR3 has 13 residues.

The chain is built from TRBV13 and TRBJ1-1; D call uncertain. V was pared by 8 bases and J by 4 bases, with 11 bases between. There are 12 residues in the CDR3. Germline V gives CDR1 PRHDT, CDR2 FYEKMQ (reference sequence). CDR3 loop: CASCRGSTEAFF. The CDR3 coding sequence is TGTGCCAGCTGTCGAGGAAGCACTGAAGCTTTCTTT.

The chain joins TRBV9 to TRBJ2-1; 13 bases match TRBD2. Germline V gives CDR1 SGDLS, CDR2 YYNGEE. Trimming at V came to 0 bases and at J to 7 bases, leaving 4 bases not matched to a gene. This CDR3 spans 16 amino acids. CDR3 loop: CASSVGTSGSRNEQFF. CDR3 sequence (DNA): TGTGCCAGCAGCGTAGGGACTAGCGGGAGTAGGAATGAGCAGTTCTTC.

V and J are TRBV4-2 and TRBJ1-1; D is ambiguous. This CDR3 region has 13 residues. The V end lost 0 bases, the J end lost 4 bases, and 6 bases lay between the germline ends. Germline CDR1 reads LGHNA; CDR2 reads YNFKEQ. CDR3 protein: CASSQDGLTEAFF. CDR3 nucleotides: TGTGCCAGCAGCCAAGACGGTCTCACTGAAGCTTTCTTT.

The V and J genes are TRBV6-5 and TRBJ1-5; TRBD1 agrees at 8 bases. V gave up 5 bases and J gave up 4 bases; unmatched junction bases: 4. Per the germline V gene, CDR1 is MNHEY and CDR2 is SVGAGI. CDR3 length: 14 amino acids. CDR3 in DNA: TGTGCCAGCAGTGAGACAGGGGCGAATCAGCCCCAGCATTTT. This encodes CASSETGANQPQHF.

This clone was counted once. The chain recombines TRBV7-8 with TRBJ1-1; no firm D call. V lost 1 base to trimming and J lost 1 base, with 7 bases between them. There are 14 residues in the CDR3. Germline V gene sequence: CDR1 SGHVS, CDR2 FQNEAQ. The CDR3 reads CASSLVSSNTEAFF. The CDR3 DNA reads as TGTGCCAGCAGCTTAGTATCGTCGAACACTGAAGCTTTCTTT. The entire variable domain, with the rest obtained from reference TRBV7-8 and TRBJ1-1, is as follows: GAGVSQSPRYKVAKRGQDVALRCDPISGHVSLFWYQQALGQGPEFLTYFQNEAQLDKSGLPSDRFFAERPEGSVSTLKIQRTQQEDSAVYLCASSLVSSNTEAFFGQGTRLTVV.

The genes are TRBV30 and TRBJ2-3; D call uncertain. Trimming left V 4 bases short and J 5 bases short, with 7 bases between. The CDR3 has 11 residues. Germline values: CDR1 GTSNPN, CDR2 SVGIG (reference sequence). The chain's CDR3 is CAWNVEDTQYF. CDR3 DNA: TGTGCCTGGAACGTAGAAGATACGCAGTATTTT.

Written as DNA, the CDR3 is TGTGCCAGCAGTGAATCTACCTACGAGCAGTACTTC. Translated, it gives CASSESTYEQYF. The J gene is TRBJ2-7, the V gene TRBV6-1; D unresolved. V shed 2 bases and J shed 2 bases, with 4 bases lying between them. The V gene's germline CDR1 is MNHNS and CDR2 SASEGT. The CDR3 loop spans 12 amino acids.

The chain joins TRBV6-5 to TRBJ2-1; 9 positions agree with TRBD2. The CDR3 covers 16 residues. Germline V CDR1 and CDR2: MNHEY, SVGAGI. Losses at the gene ends were 0 bases for V and 0 bases for J; bases not matched to a gene: 0. CDR3 in amino acids: CASSYSTSGSYNEQFF. Written as DNA, the CDR3 is TGTGCCAGCAGTTACTCGACTAGCGGCTCCTACAATGAGCAGTTCTTC.